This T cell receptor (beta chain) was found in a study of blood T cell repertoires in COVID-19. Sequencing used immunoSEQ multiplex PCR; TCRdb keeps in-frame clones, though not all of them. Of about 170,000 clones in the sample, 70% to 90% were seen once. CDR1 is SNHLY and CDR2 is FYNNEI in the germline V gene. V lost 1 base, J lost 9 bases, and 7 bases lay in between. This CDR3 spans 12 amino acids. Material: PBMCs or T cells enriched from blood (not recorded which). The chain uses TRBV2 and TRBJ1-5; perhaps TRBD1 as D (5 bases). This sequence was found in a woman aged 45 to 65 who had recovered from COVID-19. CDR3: CASSEGGGPQHF. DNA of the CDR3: TGTGCCAGCAGTGAAGGCGGGGGGCCCCAGCATTTT. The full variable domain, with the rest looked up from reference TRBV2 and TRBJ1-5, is EPEVTQTPSHQVTQMGQEVILRCVPISNHLYFYWYRQILGQKVEFLVSFYNNEISEKSEIFDDQFSVERPDGSNFTLKIRSTKLEDSAMYFCASSEGGGPQHFGDGTRLSIL.